This is a list of T cell receptor beta chains from one sample in a study of cytomegalovirus exposure and HLA in healthy donors. Assay used: immunoSEQ multiplex PCR; TCRdb lists only in-frame clones, some missing. The sample has approximately 82,000 clones; less than 75% are singletons. Sequencing was done on a sample of PBMCs. The source of these receptors is a woman in her twenties or thirties in good health and CMV-seropositive. CDR3s include the opening cysteine and the closing phenylalanine or tryptophan. Fields, in order: CDR3 protein, CDR3 DNA, D gene, V gene, clone size, J gene. A D gene is named only where the DNA matches it firmly. Expanded clones get a size class; other rows say once, few or many, or leave the size out.

CDR3: CASSHSGDFPQHTQYF
DNA: TGTGCCAGCAGCCATAGTGGGGACTTCCCCCAACATACGCAGTATTTT
D: -
V: TRBV7-2
size: -
J: TRBJ2-3

CDR3: CASSERFFRF
DNA: TGTGCCAGCAGTGAACGGTTTTTTCGCTTC
D: -
V: TRBV6-1
size: -
J: TRBJ1-2

CDR3: CASSPGLNTEAFF
DNA: TGCGCCAGCAGCCCGGGGTTGAACACTGAAGCTTTCTTT
D: -
V: TRBV10-1
size: -
J: TRBJ1-1

CDR3: CASSSIAGGTGELFF
DNA: TGCGCCAGCAGCTCCATAGCGGGGGGCACCGGGGAGCTGTTTTTT
D: TRBD2
V: TRBV5-1
size: -
J: TRBJ2-2

CDR3: CASSLLLNSPLHF
DNA: TGTGCCAGCAGTTTATTATTGAATTCACCCCTCCACTTT
D: -
V: TRBV27
size: -
J: TRBJ1-6

CDR3: CASSAFSGGPTDTQYF
DNA: TGTGCCAGCAGTGCCTTCAGCGGGGGGCCCACAGATACGCAGTATTTT
D: TRBD2
V: TRBV2
size: -
J: TRBJ2-3

CDR3: CASSQTRVVGANEQYF
DNA: TGTGCCAGCAGCCAAACGAGAGTAGTGGGGGCGAACGAGCAGTACTTC
D: -
V: TRBV14
size: few
J: TRBJ2-7

CDR3: CASSFSGGLFNEQFF
DNA: TGTGCCAGCAGCTTTAGCGGGGGGCTCTTCAATGAGCAGTTCTTC
D: TRBD2
V: TRBV2
size: -
J: TRBJ2-1

CDR3: CASSSDRAFGYTF
DNA: TGTGCCAGCAGTTCGGACAGGGCCTTTGGCTACACCTTC
D: TRBD1
V: TRBV7-2
size: few
J: TRBJ1-2

CDR3: CASSLAYGNTEAFF
DNA: TGTGCCAGCAGCTTAGCATACGGGAACACTGAAGCTTTCTTT
D: -
V: TRBV7-2
size: few
J: TRBJ1-1

CDR3: CASSQVQGNGANVLTF
DNA: TGCGCCAGCAGCCAAGTCCAGGGGAACGGGGCCAACGTCCTGACTTTC
D: -
V: TRBV4-3
size: few
J: TRBJ2-6

CDR3: CASSPPGNIAGELFF
DNA: TGTGCCAGCAGCCCGCCAGGGAACATAGCCGGGGAGCTGTTTTTT
D: -
V: TRBV9
size: -
J: TRBJ2-2

CDR3: CASSQTGTGRTYEQYF
DNA: TGTGCCAGCAGTCAAACCGGGACAGGTAGGACCTACGAGCAGTACTTC
D: TRBD1
V: TRBV27
size: -
J: TRBJ2-7

CDR3: CASSQGPEKLFF
DNA: TGTGCCAGCAGCCAAGGTCCGGAAAAACTGTTTTTT
D: -
V: TRBV14
size: -
J: TRBJ1-4

CDR3: CASSSRGGPYEQYF
DNA: TGTGCCAGCTCTTCAAGGGGGGGCCCCTACGAGCAGTACTTC
D: -
V: TRBV5-4
size: few
J: TRBJ2-7

CDR3: CASSGQINQPQHF
DNA: TGTGCCAGTTCGGGACAGATCAATCAGCCCCAGCATTTT
D: TRBD1
V: TRBV11-2
size: -
J: TRBJ1-5

CDR3: CASSSGSLTGNTIYF
DNA: TGCGCCAGCAGCTCAGGCAGCCTAACTGGAAACACCATATATTTT
D: -
V: TRBV5-1
size: -
J: TRBJ1-3

CDR3: CASRQDSDNSPLHF
DNA: TGCGCCAGCAGACAGGACAGTGATAATTCACCCCTCCACTTT
D: -
V: TRBV10-2
size: -
J: TRBJ1-6

CDR3: CASRPLGTGANTDTQYF
DNA: TGCGCCAGCAGGCCCCTCGGGACAGGGGCGAACACAGATACGCAGTATTTT
D: TRBD1
V: TRBV5-1
size: -
J: TRBJ2-3

CDR3: CASSLTSTQETQYF
DNA: TGTGCCAGCAGCTTAACCAGTACCCAAGAGACCCAGTACTTC
D: -
V: TRBV7-3
size: -
J: TRBJ2-5

CDR3: CASSLFPSYGYTF
DNA: TGTGCCAGCAGTTTATTCCCTAGCTATGGCTACACCTTC
D: -
V: TRBV27
size: -
J: TRBJ1-2

CDR3: CASSLMGLYGHTF
DNA: TGTGCCAGCAGCTTAATGGGACTATACGGCCACACCTTC
D: -
V: TRBV7-9
size: -
J: TRBJ1-2

CDR3: CASSSRLIDTEAFF
DNA: TGTGCCAGCAGCTCGAGGTTGATAGACACTGAAGCTTTCTTT
D: -
V: TRBV7-9
size: -
J: TRBJ1-1

CDR3: CASSFNPPGENTEAFF
DNA: TGCGCCAGCAGCTTTAACCCCCCTGGAGAGAACACTGAAGCTTTCTTT
D: -
V: TRBV5-1
size: -
J: TRBJ1-1

CDR3: CASSVLWDTFGLPYGYTF
DNA: TGTGCCAGCAGCGTCCTTTGGGACACCTTCGGTCTCCCCTATGGCTACACCTTC
D: -
V: TRBV9
size: -
J: TRBJ1-2

CDR3: CASSEGTGGRGYTF
DNA: TGTGCCAGCAGTGAAGGGACAGGGGGCCGTGGCTACACCTTC
D: TRBD1
V: TRBV2
size: once
J: TRBJ1-2

CDR3: CASSGQGGNQPQHF
DNA: TGTGCCAGCAGTGGACAGGGAGGCAATCAGCCCCAGCATTTT
D: TRBD1
V: TRBV6-5
size: -
J: TRBJ1-5

CDR3: CASTRRALWDTIYF
DNA: TGTGCCAGTACCCGGCGGGCGCTCTGGGACACCATATATTTT
D: -
V: TRBV14
size: few
J: TRBJ1-3

CDR3: CASSGVRDGYTF
DNA: TGTGCCAGCTCAGGGGTGAGGGATGGCTACACCTTC
D: -
V: TRBV18
size: -
J: TRBJ1-2

CDR3: CASSSSLRGSNEKLFF
DNA: TGTGCCAGCAGCTCTTCTCTAAGGGGTTCTAATGAAAAACTGTTTTTT
D: -
V: TRBV7-9
size: -
J: TRBJ1-4

CDR3: CASTEWGGDRETQYF
DNA: TGTGCCAGCACCGAGTGGGGGGGTGATCGAGAGACCCAGTACTTC
D: TRBD2
V: TRBV9
size: -
J: TRBJ2-5

CDR3: CASSPSGQGNEKLFF
DNA: TGCGCCAGCAGCCCTTCAGGACAGGGCAATGAAAAACTGTTTTTT
D: TRBD1
V: TRBV4-1
size: -
J: TRBJ1-4

CDR3: CAWSIRDRGRRSNQPQHF
DNA: TGTGCCTGGAGCATCCGGGACAGGGGCAGACGGAGCAATCAGCCCCAGCATTTT
D: TRBD1
V: TRBV30
size: -
J: TRBJ1-5

CDR3: CASSAIAGGTTDTQYF
DNA: TGTGCCAGCAGTGCAATAGCGGGGGGGACCACAGATACGCAGTATTTT
D: TRBD2
V: TRBV25-1
size: few
J: TRBJ2-3

CDR3: CASGTGEDYGYTF
DNA: TGCGCCAGCGGGACAGGGGAGGACTATGGCTACACCTTC
D: TRBD1
V: TRBV5-1
size: -
J: TRBJ1-2

CDR3: CASSYMGRGGYPF
DNA: TGTGCCAGCAGTTACATGGGAAGAGGGGGCTACCCCTTC
D: TRBD1
V: TRBV6-5
size: -
J: TRBJ1-2

CDR3: CASSVEEYYGYPF
DNA: TGTGCCAGCAGCGTAGAGGAGTACTATGGCTACCCCTTC
D: -
V: TRBV9
size: -
J: TRBJ1-2